This TCR beta chain was captured by sequencing in a study of T-cell memory formation after mild COVID-19. Turning to the study itself: The TCR clusters were mostly specific to one donor. Broader study findings: Memory from before infection featured some responding clones, which suggests cross-reactive memory joined. Later expanders leaned CD4+, whereas clones that contracted between day 15 and 85 were balanced CD4/CD8.

With constant-segment primers, 5'RACE yielded cDNA libraries of TCR alpha and TCR beta that carried sample barcodes and UMIs. TCRdb processed the 5' RACE reads anew with MiXCR; each CDR3 protein has one entry. The table lists about 310,000 distinct CDR3 sequences, roughly 19% of them singletons. This clonotype was picked up many times. Its antigen is still unknown. J lost 2 bases, V lost 3 bases, and 2 bases had no gene match. CDR1 and CDR2 (germline): SGHTA, FQGTGA. The CDR3 spans 14 residues. Sequencing used PBMCs or a T cell subset sorted from them (not recorded which). This chain connects TRBV7-3 to TRBJ2-3; 7 nucleotides match TRBD2. The receptor's source is a man between 18 and 29 years old who had mild COVID-19 (a few samples of this study predate the infection). Cell type and time point are not known. DNA of the CDR3: TGTGCCAGCAGCTTGAGCGGGGACACAGATACGCAGTATTTT. Translated, it gives CASSLSGDTDTQYF.